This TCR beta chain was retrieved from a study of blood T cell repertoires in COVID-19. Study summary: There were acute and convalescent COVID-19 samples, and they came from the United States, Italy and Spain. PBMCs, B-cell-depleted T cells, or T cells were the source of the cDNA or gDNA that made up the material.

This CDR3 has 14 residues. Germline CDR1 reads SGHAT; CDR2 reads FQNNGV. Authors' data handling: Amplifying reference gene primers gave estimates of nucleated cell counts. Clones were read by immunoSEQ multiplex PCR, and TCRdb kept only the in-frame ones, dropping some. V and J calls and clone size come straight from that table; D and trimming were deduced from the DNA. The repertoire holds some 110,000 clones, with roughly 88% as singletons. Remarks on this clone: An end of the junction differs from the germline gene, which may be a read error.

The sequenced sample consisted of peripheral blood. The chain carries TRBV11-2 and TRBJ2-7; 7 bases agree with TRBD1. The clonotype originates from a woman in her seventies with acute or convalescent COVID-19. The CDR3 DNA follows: TGTGCCAGCAACGCAGGGACAGTGTTTTACGGGCAGTACTTC. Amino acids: CASNAGTVFYGQYF. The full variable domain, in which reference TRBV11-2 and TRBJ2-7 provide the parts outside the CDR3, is EAGVAQSPRYKIIEKRQSVAFWCNPISGHATLYWYQQILGQGPKLLIQFQNNGVVDDSQLPKDRFSAERLKGVDSTLKIQPAKLEDSAVYLCASNAGTVFYGQYFGPGTRLTVT.